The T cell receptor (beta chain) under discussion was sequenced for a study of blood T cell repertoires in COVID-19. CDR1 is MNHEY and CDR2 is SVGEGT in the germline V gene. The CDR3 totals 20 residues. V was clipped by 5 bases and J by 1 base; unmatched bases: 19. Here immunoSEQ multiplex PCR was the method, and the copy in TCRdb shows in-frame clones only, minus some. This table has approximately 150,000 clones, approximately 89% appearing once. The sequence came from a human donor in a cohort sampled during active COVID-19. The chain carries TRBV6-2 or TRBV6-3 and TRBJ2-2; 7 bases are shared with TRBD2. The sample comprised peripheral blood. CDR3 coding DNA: TGTGCCAGCAGTCCACATTCTCAGCGGGGCCTTACCCTGAACACCGGGGAGCTGTTTTTT. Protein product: CASSPHSQRGLTLNTGELFF.